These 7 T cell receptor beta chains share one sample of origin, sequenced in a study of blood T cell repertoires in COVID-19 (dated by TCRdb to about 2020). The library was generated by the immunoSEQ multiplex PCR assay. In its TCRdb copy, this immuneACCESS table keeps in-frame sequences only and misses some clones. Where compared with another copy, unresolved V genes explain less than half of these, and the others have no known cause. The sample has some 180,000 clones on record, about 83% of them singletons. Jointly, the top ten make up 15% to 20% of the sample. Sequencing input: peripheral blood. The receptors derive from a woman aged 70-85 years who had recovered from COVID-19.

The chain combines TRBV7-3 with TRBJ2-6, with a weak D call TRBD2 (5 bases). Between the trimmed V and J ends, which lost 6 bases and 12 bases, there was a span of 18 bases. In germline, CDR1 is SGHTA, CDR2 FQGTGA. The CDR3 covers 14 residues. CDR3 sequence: CASRLGPEQGVLTF. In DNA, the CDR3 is TGTGCCAGCAGACTAGGGCCGGAACAAGGCGTCCTGACTTTC.

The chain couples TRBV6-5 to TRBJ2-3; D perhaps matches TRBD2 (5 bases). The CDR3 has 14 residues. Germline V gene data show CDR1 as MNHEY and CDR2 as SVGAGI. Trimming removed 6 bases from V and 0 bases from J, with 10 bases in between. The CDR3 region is CASRTGWSTDTQYF. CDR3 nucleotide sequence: TGTGCCAGCAGGACGGGGTGGAGCACAGATACGCAGTATTTT.

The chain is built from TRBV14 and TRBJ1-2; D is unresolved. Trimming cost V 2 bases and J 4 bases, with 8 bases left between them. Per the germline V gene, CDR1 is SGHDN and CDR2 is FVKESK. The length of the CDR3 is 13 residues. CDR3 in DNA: TGTGCCAGCAGCCAAAACCAGGCCTATGGCTACACCTTC. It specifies CASSQNQAYGYTF.

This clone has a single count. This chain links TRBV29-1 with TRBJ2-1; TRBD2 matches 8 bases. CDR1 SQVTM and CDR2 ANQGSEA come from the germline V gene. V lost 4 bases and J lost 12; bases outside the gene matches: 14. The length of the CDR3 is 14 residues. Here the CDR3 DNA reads TGCAGCGTTGTGGGGGGACTAGGTGTAATGGGGCAGTTCTTC. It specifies CSVVGGLGVMGQFF.

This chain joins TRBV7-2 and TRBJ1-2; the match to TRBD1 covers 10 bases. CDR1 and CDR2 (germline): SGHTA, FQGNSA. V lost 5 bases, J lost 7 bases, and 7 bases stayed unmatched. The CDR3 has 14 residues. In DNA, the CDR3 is TGTGCCAGCAGCCTGACAGGGGGCATCCTTGGCTACACCTTC. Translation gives CASSLTGGILGYTF.

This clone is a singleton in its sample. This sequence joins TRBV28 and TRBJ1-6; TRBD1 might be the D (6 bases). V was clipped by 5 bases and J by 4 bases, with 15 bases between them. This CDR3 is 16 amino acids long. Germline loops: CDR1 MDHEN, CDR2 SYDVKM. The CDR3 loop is CASSGAGQTYNSPLHF. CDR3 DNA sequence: TGTGCCAGCAGTGGGGCCGGACAGACGTATAATTCACCCCTCCACTTT.

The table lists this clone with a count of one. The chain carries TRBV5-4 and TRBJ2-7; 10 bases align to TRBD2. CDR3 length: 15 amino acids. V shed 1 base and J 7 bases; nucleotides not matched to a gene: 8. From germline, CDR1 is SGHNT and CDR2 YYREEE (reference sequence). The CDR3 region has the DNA TGTGCCAGCAGCTTGAGGGCTAGCGGGAGTTTGGAGCAGTACTTC. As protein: CASSLRASGSLEQYF.